Below are 14 T cell receptor beta chains sequenced from a single sample in a study of cytomegalovirus exposure and HLA in healthy donors (dated by TCRdb to 2017 to 2019). Receptors were amplified or captured by the immunoSEQ multiplex PCR assay. The multiplex PCR relied on a mix of 60 forward primers for TCR Vbeta segments and 13 reverse primers for TCR Jbeta segments. TCRdb obtained this table from immuneACCESS and retained in-frame rearrangements with V and J assigned. These tables miss some clones; where compared with another copy, unresolved V genes account for less than half of the shortfall, and the remainder is unexplained. For this sample there are roughly 130,000 clones; roughly 74% appear just once. In total, the top ten clones hold roughly 6% of the sample. The sequencing sample was made of PBMCs. These receptors originate from a woman aged 50 to 65 in good health and CMV-seropositive.

The chain has TRBV19 and TRBJ1-4; a weak D match, TRBD1 (6 bases). Per germline, CDR1 LNHDA and CDR2 SQIVND (reference sequence). The CDR3 length is 14 residues. Trimming took off 5 bases at V and 8 bases at J, with 15 bases between the two ends. The CDR3 loop reads CASSDTGRGEKLFF. CDR3 bases: TGTGCCAGTAGTGACACAGGGAGAGGGGAAAAACTGTTTTTT.

This chain uses TRBV5-5 with TRBJ1-1, with a possible D match to TRBD1 (5 bases). The CDR3 has 13 residues. Looked up from germline, CDR1 is SGHKS and CDR2 is YYEKEE (reference sequence). Trimming cost V 1 base and J 8 bases, with 12 bases left between them. CDR3 coding DNA: TGTGCCAGCAGCTTGTGGGGCTCAGGAGAAGCTTTCTTT. It codes for CASSLWGSGEAFF.

This chain uses TRBV7-9 with TRBJ2-5, with a possible D match to TRBD2 (5 bases). Germline V gene sequence: CDR1 SEHNR, CDR2 FQNEAQ (reference sequence). The CDR3 sequence is 15 residues long. Trimming removed 3 bases at V and 2 bases at J, with 13 bases between. CDR3 in DNA: TGTGCCAGCAGCTTGGGGTCCCGGACTCAAGAGACCCAGTACTTC. Encoded protein: CASSLGSRTQETQYF.

This clone was recorded once. The V call is TRBV30, the J call TRBJ2-3; possible D gene TRBD2, 5 bases. CDR1 is GTSNPN, CDR2 SVGIG, per germline (reference sequence). The CDR3 contains 15 residues. V was pared by 5 bases and J by 1 base, with 16 bases between. DNA of the CDR3: TGTGCCTGGGGAATAGGGAGTCTGGGCACAGATACGCAGTATTTT. Protein product: CAWGIGSLGTDTQYF.

The chain combines TRBV5-1 with TRBJ2-1; a weak D match, TRBD1 (6 bases). The CDR3 extends over 17 amino acids. Germline V gene sequence: CDR1 SGHRS, CDR2 YFSETQ. The germline V and J ends were trimmed by 0 bases and 0 bases, with 13 bases remaining between them. The CDR3 region is CASSLARGSGSYNEQFF. The CDR3 nucleotides are TGCGCCAGCAGCTTGGCCAGGGGAAGTGGCTCCTACAATGAGCAGTTCTTC.

V gene TRBV6-8 combines with J gene TRBJ2-5, with 8 bases lining up with TRBD2. Germline CDR1 and CDR2: MNHGY and SAAAGT. The CDR3 covers 14 residues. Trimming at V came to 4 bases and at J to 3 bases, leaving 4 bases not matched to a gene. Here the CDR3 reads CASSSGGPKETQYF. The CDR3 nucleotides read TGTGCCAGCAGTTCGGGGGGGCCAAAAGAGACCCAGTACTTC.

The chain combines TRBV4-1 with TRBJ2-3, with D possibly TRBD2 on 6 matching bases. Germline loops: CDR1 MGHRA, CDR2 YSYEKL. The germline V and J ends were trimmed by 1 base and 2 bases, with 19 bases remaining between them. CDR3 length: 18 residues. Written as DNA, the CDR3 is TGCGCCAGCAGCCAAGCTGGGGGACCGGGGGTGGTCACAGATACGCAGTATTTT. Translated, it gives CASSQAGGPGVVTDTQYF.

The V gene is TRBV6-1, the J gene TRBJ1-5; TRBD1 might be the D (5 bases). Germline V gene sequence: CDR1 MNHNS, CDR2 SASEGT. The CDR3 contains 14 residues. V dropped 1 base and J dropped 6 bases, with 10 bases sitting between them. The CDR3 bases are TGTGCCAGCAGTGAAGTGGGGGGGGGTCAGCCCCAGCATTTT. Translation: CASSEVGGGQPQHF.

The sample holds a few counts of this clone. The gene calls are TRBV9 and TRBJ2-1, with TRBD2 identical over 9 bases. V trimming: 3 bases; J trimming: 9 bases; junction bases outside the gene matches: 10. Germline assignment: CDR1 SGDLS and CDR2 YYNGEE. CDR3 length: 15 amino acids. CDR3 sequence: CASSAIAGARGEQFF. CDR3 DNA: TGTGCCAGCAGCGCCATAGCGGGGGCGAGGGGTGAGCAGTTCTTC. The full variable domain, completed using reference TRBV9 and TRBJ2-1, is DSGVTQTPKHLITATGQRVTLRCSPRSGDLSVYWYQQSLDQGLQFLIQYYNGEERAKGNILERFSAQQFPDLHSELNLSSLELGDSALYFCASSAIAGARGEQFFGPGTRLTVL.

This clone came up a few times. This rearrangement joins TRBV29-1 to TRBJ2-3, with 7 bases identical to TRBD2. The junction had 2 bases not matched to a gene; V was cut back by 4 bases and J by 1 base. This CDR3 is 13 amino acids long. From germline, CDR1 is SQVTM and CDR2 ANQGSEA. The CDR3 loop reads CSVVAGGTDTQYF. The DNA of the CDR3 is TGCAGCGTTGTCGCGGGGGGCACAGATACGCAGTATTTT.

The chain's CDR3 is CASSLADQETQYF. The CDR3 bases are TGTGCCAGTAGCCTTGCAGACCAAGAGACCCAGTACTTC. The chain links TRBV19 to TRBJ2-5; D unresolved. From germline, CDR1 is LNHDA and CDR2 SQIVND (reference sequence). The CDR3 contains 13 residues. The ends were cut back, 6 bases at V and 0 bases at J, with 8 bases in the middle.

The rearrangement joins TRBV5-1 to TRBJ1-2; no clear D. Germline loops: CDR1 SGHRS, CDR2 YFSETQ. V was cut by 3 bases and J by 2 bases, with 11 bases left in between. The CDR3 runs 14 residues. The CDR3 here is CASSSPTGNYGYTF. The CDR3 DNA sequence: TGCGCCAGCAGCTCCCCGACCGGGAACTATGGCTACACCTTC.

The CDR3 is CSVGTDFNYGYTF. DNA of the CDR3: TGCAGCGTGGGGACAGACTTTAACTATGGCTACACCTTC. This chain links TRBV29-1 with TRBJ1-2; 7 bases align to TRBD1. J gave up 1 base and V 6 bases, and 5 bases lay outside the gene matches. This CDR3 spans 13 amino acids. Looked up from germline, CDR1 is SQVTM and CDR2 is ANQGSEA. The full variable domain, completed using reference TRBV29-1 and TRBJ1-2, is SAVISQKPSRDICQRGTSLTIQCQVDSQVTMMFWYRQQPGQSLTLIATANQGSEATYESGFVIDKFPISRPNLTFSTLTVSNMSPEDSSIYLCSVGTDFNYGYTFGSGTRLTVV.

This chain connects TRBV15 to TRBJ1-1; D is undetermined. The V gene lost 1 base and the J gene lost 0 bases, with 6 bases spanning the gap. CDR1 and CDR2 (germline): LNHNV, YYDKDF (reference sequence). The CDR3 has 14 residues. CDR3 sequence (DNA): TGTGCCACCAGCAGAGGGCAGTTGAACACTGAAGCTTTCTTT. It codes for CATSRGQLNTEAFF.